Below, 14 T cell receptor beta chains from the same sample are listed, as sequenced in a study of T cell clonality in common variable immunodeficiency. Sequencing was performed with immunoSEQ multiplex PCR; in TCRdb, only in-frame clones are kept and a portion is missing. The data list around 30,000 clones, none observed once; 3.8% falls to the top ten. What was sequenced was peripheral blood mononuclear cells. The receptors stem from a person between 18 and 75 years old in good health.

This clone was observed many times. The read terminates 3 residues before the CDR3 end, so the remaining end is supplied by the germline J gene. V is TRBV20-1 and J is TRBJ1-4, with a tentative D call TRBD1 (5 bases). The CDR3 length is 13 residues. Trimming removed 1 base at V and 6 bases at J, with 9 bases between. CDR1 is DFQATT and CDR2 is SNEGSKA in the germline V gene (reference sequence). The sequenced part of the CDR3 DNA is TGCAGTGCTAGAGCCGGAGGGGATGAAAAA. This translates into CSARAGGDEK. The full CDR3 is CSARAGGDEKLFF.

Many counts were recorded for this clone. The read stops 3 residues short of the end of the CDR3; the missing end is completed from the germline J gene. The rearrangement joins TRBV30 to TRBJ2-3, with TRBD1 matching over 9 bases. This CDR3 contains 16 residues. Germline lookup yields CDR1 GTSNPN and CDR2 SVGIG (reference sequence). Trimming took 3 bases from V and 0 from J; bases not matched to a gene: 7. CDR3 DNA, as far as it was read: TGTGCCTGGAGCCATAGGACAGGGGCGAGCACAGATACG. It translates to CAWSHRTGASTDT. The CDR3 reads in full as CAWSHRTGASTDTQYF.

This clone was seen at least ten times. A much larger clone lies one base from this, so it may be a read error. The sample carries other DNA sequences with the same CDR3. The CDR3 is CSVEGTGGEGNTIYF. The CDR3 bases that were read are TGCAGCGTTGAAGGAACAGGGGGCGAAGGAAACACA. This chain connects TRBV29-1 to TRBJ1-3; 9 bases map to TRBD1. The read ends 3 residues shy of where the CDR3 ends; the end is completed using the germline J gene. Germline assignment: CDR1 SQVTM and CDR2 ANQGSEA. The CDR3 sequence is 15 residues long.

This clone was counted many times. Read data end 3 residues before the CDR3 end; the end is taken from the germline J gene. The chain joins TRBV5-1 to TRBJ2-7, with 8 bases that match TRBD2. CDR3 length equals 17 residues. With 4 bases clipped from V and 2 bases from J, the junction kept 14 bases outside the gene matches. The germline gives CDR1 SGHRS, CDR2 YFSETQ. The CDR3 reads CASSHGGGTYLTYEQYF. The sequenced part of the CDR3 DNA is TGCGCCAGCAGCCACGGGGGGGGGACTTACCTTACCTACGAG.

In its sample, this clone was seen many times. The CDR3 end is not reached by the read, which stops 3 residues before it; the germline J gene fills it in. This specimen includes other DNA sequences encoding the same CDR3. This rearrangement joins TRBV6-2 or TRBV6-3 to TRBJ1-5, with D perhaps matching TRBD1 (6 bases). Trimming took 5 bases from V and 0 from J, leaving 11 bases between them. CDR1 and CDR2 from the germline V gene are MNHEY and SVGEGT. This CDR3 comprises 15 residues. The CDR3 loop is CASSPDSFSNQPQHF. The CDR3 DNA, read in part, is TGTGCCAGCAGTCCGGACAGTTTTAGCAATCAGCCC.

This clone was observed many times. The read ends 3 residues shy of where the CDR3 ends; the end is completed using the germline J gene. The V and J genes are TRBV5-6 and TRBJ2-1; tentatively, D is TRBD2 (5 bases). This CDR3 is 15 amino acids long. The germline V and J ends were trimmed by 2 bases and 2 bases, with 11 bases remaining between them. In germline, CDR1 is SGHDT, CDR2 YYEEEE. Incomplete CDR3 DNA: TGTGCCAGCAGCTTTCGGCCGGGGACCTACAATGAG. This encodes CASSFRPGTYNE. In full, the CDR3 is CASSFRPGTYNEQFF.

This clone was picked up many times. The sequenced CDR3 bases are TGCGCCAGCAGCCAAGGTGCCGGGACAGGGGGTATGGAGCCC. Translation gives CASSQGAGTGGMEP. The full CDR3 sequence reads CASSQGAGTGGMEPQHF. V usage is TRBV4-1 and J usage is TRBJ1-5; 11 bases map to TRBD1. Read coverage stops 3 residues before the CDR3 terminus; the germline J gene supplies the remainder. The CDR3 covers 17 residues. Germline loops: CDR1 MGHRA, CDR2 YSYEKL. Trimming took 1 base from V and 8 from J; bases not matched to a gene: 10.

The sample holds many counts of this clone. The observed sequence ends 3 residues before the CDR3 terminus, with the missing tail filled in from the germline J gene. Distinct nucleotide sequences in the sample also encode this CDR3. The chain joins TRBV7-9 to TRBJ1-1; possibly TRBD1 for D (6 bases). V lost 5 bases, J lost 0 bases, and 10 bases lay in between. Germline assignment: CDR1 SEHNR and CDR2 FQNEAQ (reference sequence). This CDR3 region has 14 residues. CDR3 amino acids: CASSLDSMNTEAFF. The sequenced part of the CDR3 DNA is TGTGCCAGCAGCCTGGACAGCATGAACACTGAA.

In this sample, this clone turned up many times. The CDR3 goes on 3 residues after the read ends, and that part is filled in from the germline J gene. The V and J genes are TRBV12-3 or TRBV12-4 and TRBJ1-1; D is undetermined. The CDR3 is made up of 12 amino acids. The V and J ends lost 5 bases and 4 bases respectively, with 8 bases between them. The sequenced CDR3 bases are TGTGCCAGCAGTCCGGGTGGCACTGAA. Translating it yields CASSPGGTE. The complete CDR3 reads CASSPGGTEAFF.

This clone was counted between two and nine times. The sequenced part of the CDR3 DNA is TGCAGTGCTAGCGGACTAGCGGGGGGTGAAAGGAATGAC. Translation gives CSASGLAGGERND. Given in full, the CDR3 is CSASGLAGGERNDYTF. The gene calls are TRBV20-1 and TRBJ1-2; D may be TRBD1 (5 bases). The observed sequence ends 3 residues before the CDR3 terminus, with the missing tail filled in from the germline J gene. Per germline, CDR1 DFQATT and CDR2 SNEGSKA (reference sequence). The CDR3 runs to 16 residues.

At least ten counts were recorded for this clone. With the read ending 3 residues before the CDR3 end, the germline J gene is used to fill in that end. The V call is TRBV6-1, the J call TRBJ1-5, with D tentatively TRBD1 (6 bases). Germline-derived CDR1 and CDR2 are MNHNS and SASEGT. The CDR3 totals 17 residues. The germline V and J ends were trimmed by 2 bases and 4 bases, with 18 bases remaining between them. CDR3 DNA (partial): TGTGCCAGCAGTGAACAGGAGGCAGGGGAGTGGAATCAGCCC. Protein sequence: CASSEQEAGEWNQP. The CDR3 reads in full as CASSEQEAGEWNQPQHF.

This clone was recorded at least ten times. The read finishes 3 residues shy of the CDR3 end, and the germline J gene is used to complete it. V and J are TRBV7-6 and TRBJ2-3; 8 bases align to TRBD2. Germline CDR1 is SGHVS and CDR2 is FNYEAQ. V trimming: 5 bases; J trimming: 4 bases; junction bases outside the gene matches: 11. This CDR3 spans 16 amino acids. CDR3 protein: CASSPLAGYRPDTQYF. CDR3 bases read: TGTGCCAGCAGCCCATTAGCGGGATATAGGCCAGATACG.

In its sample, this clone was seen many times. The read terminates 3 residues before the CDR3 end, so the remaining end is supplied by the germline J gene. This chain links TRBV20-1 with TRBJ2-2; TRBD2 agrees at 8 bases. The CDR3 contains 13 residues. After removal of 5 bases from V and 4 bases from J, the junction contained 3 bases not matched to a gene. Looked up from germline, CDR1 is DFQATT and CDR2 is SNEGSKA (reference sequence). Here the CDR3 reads CSALTSVTGELFF. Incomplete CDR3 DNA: TGCAGTGCTCTGACTAGCGTCACCGGGGAG.

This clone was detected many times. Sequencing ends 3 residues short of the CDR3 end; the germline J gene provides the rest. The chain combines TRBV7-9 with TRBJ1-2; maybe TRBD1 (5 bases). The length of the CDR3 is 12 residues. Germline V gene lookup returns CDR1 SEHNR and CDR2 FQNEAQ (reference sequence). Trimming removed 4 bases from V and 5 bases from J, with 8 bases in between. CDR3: CASSSSGYGYTF. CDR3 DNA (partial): TGTGCCAGCAGCTCCTCAGGGTATGGC. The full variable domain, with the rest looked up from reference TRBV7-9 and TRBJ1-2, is DTGVSQNPRHKITKRGQNVTFRCDPISEHNRLYWYRQTLGQGPEFLTYFQNEAQLEKSRLLSDRFSAERPKGSFSTLEIQRTEQGDSAMYLCASSSSGYGYTFGSGTRLTVV.